These T cell receptor beta chains were read from a single sample in a study of blood T cells in healthy people across ages. TCRdb re-called the 5' RACE reads through MiXCR, storing one row per CDR3 protein. The sample shows under 800,000 distinct CDR3 sequences, approximately 39% of them seen only once. Sample: blood. These TCRs come from a woman aged 55-70 years in good health. The CDR3 runs from the conserved cysteine through the conserved F or W. A D gene is named only where the DNA matches it firmly. The size entry is marked missing in some rows and otherwise reads once, few, many or a size class.

CDR3 protein | CDR3 DNA | clone size | V gene | D gene | J gene
CASSLDGSPNTEAFF | TGCGCCAGCAGCTTGGACGGGAGTCCTAACACTGAAGCTTTCTTT | NA | TRBV5-1 | NA | TRBJ1-1
CAISESVGSTEKLFF | TGTGCCATCAGTGAGTCAGTAGGATCTACCGAAAAACTGTTTTTT | few | TRBV10-3 | NA | TRBJ1-4
CASSFGQGQNPSTDTQYF | TGTGCCAGCAGTTTCGGACAGGGACAAAACCCCAGCACAGATACGCAGTATTTT | few | TRBV12-3/TRBV12-4 | TRBD1 | TRBJ2-3
CASSYQKVETQYF | TGTGCCAGCAGCTACCAGAAAGTTGAGACCCAGTACTTC | NA | TRBV7-2 | NA | TRBJ2-5
CASSVSGSVGEQFF | TGTGCCAGCAGCGTTAGCGGGAGTGTCGGTGAGCAGTTCTTC | NA | TRBV9 | TRBD2 | TRBJ2-1
CASSQDGDRGQYF | TGTGCCAGCAGCCAAGATGGCGACCGGGGGCAGTATTTT | NA | TRBV4-2 | NA | TRBJ2-3
CASSLDRGDEQFF | TGTGCCAGCAGCTTAGACAGGGGCGATGAGCAGTTCTTC | many | TRBV7-2 | TRBD1 | TRBJ2-1
CAGSQPGLADYEQYF | TGTGCCGGCAGCCAACCGGGACTAGCGGATTACGAGCAGTACTTC | NA | TRBV3-1 | TRBD2 | TRBJ2-7
CASSLDAGTYEQYF | TGTGCCAGCAGCTTAGATGCAGGGACCTACGAGCAGTACTTC | few | TRBV11-2 | NA | TRBJ2-7
CASSFKGFDTQYF | TGTGCCAGCAGCTTCAAGGGATTCGATACGCAGTATTTT | NA | TRBV13 | NA | TRBJ2-3
CASSLLGLADLSGANVLTF | TGTGCCAGCAGTTTATTGGGACTAGCGGACCTCTCTGGGGCCAACGTCCTGACTTTC | NA | TRBV28 | TRBD2 | TRBJ2-6
CASTRQGAGSYNSPLHF | TGTGCCAGCACCAGACAGGGGGCTGGTTCCTATAATTCACCCCTCCACTTT | NA | TRBV6-1 | TRBD1 | TRBJ1-6
CASSFKSSGGVSTGELFF | TGTGCCAGCAGCTTTAAAAGTTCGGGTGGAGTGAGCACCGGGGAGCTGTTTTTT | NA | TRBV7-3 | NA | TRBJ2-2
CASTDGLEANVLTF | TGTGCCAGTACGGACGGACTGGAGGCCAACGTCCTGACTTTC | NA | TRBV11-2 | NA | TRBJ2-6
CASSQDLRNSPLHF | TGCGCCAGCAGCCAAGATCTAAGGAATTCACCCCTCCACTTT | NA | TRBV4-3 | NA | TRBJ1-6
CSAPIGAGRIQYF | TGCAGTGCCCCGATAGGGGCGGGACGAATTCAGTACTTC | NA | TRBV20-1 | NA | TRBJ2-7
CASRPAGARSPLHF | TGTGCCAGCAGGCCCGCGGGGGCTCGCTCACCCCTCCACTTT | NA | TRBV6-5 | NA | TRBJ1-6
CNPRDDTRYF | TGCAATCCCAGAGACGATACGCGGTATTTT | NA | TRBV20-1 | NA | TRBJ2-3
CASRRTSGSPSSYNEQFF | TGTGCCAGCAGGCGTACTAGCGGGAGCCCCAGCTCCTACAATGAGCAGTTCTTC | NA | TRBV6-1 | TRBD2 | TRBJ2-1
CASSPRASASTDTQYF | TGTGCCAGCAGCCCTAGGGCCAGCGCATCCACAGATACGCAGTATTTT | few | TRBV4-2 | NA | TRBJ2-3
CASSLGPVAENYEQYF | TGCGCCAGCAGCTTGGGTCCGGTAGCGGAAAACTACGAGCAGTACTTC | NA | TRBV5-1 | NA | TRBJ2-7
CASRLRMAVGNEQFF | TGTGCCAGCCGTTTGCGGATGGCCGTCGGGAATGAGCAGTTCTTC | NA | TRBV12-3/TRBV12-4 | NA | TRBJ2-1
CASGSTGNQPQHF | TGTGCCAGCGGATCTACCGGGAATCAGCCCCAGCATTTT | NA | TRBV6-6 | NA | TRBJ1-5
CASKSTGLRGNTIYF | TGTGCCAGCAAATCGACAGGGCTTCGTGGAAACACCATATATTTT | once | TRBV2 | TRBD1 | TRBJ1-3
CASSLGLAGGEKKETQYF | TGTGCCAGCAGCTTGGGACTAGCGGGAGGAGAAAAGAAGGAGACCCAGTACTTC | few | TRBV7-3 | TRBD2 | TRBJ2-5
CASSSLTGGYEQYF | TGTGCCAGCAGCTCCCTGACAGGGGGCTACGAGCAGTACTTC | NA | TRBV7-9 | TRBD1 | TRBJ2-7
CASSLVPGLAANEQFF | TGTGCCAGCAGCTTAGTTCCGGGACTAGCGGCCAATGAGCAGTTCTTC | few | TRBV7-8 | TRBD2 | TRBJ2-1
CASSQVPPGQGFYEQYF | TGCGCCAGCAGCCAAGTACCCCCGGGACAGGGTTTTTACGAGCAGTACTTC | NA | TRBV4-1 | TRBD1 | TRBJ2-7
CASSLPPGTGDFAATF | TGTGCCAGCAGTCTCCCCCCCGGGACAGGCGATTTTGCGGCCACCTTC | NA | TRBV12-3/TRBV12-4 | TRBD1 | TRBJ1-2
CSASRPSGGTYEQYF | TGCAGTGCTAGCCGCCCCAGCGGAGGGACCTACGAGCAGTACTTC | few | TRBV20-1 | NA | TRBJ2-7
CAGSPPMGRRAPDTQYF | TGTGCCGGCAGTCCCCCAATGGGACGGCGGGCCCCAGATACGCAGTATTTT | NA | TRBV12-3/TRBV12-4 | NA | TRBJ2-3
CASSSGTSGKSINEQFF | TGTGCCAGCAGCTCGGGGACTAGCGGGAAAAGTATCAATGAGCAGTTCTTC | NA | TRBV7-9 | TRBD2 | TRBJ2-1
CASSQEPSLPADTQYF | TGCGCCAGCAGCCAAGAACCGAGCCTCCCGGCAGATACGCAGTATTTT | NA | TRBV4-1 | NA | TRBJ2-3
CASSARQGLGEQYF | TGTGCCAGCAGCGCCCGACAGGGGCTGGGCGAGCAGTACTTC | NA | TRBV2 | TRBD1 | TRBJ2-7
CASSPSGGAGGEQFF | TGTGCCAGCAGCCCCAGCGGGGGGGCCGGTGGTGAGCAGTTCTTC | NA | TRBV14 | TRBD2 | TRBJ2-1
CASSSGTVPVEQYF | TGTGCCAGCAGCTCAGGGACAGTGCCAGTAGAGCAGTACTTC | NA | TRBV7-9 | TRBD1 | TRBJ2-7
CASSLDTGSYEQYF | TGTGCCAGCAGCTTAGACACAGGTTCGTACGAGCAGTACTTC | many | TRBV7-8 | NA | TRBJ2-7
CASHSGSRAKNIQYF | TGTGCCAGCCACAGCGGGTCCCGAGCCAAAAACATTCAGTACTTC | NA | TRBV6-1 | NA | TRBJ2-4
CATSNREGKGEQYF | TGTGCCACCAGTAACCGAGAGGGTAAGGGCGAGCAGTACTTC | NA | TRBV24-1 | NA | TRBJ2-7
CASSGRAGHLRTEAFF | TGTGCCAGCAGCGGCCGCGCGGGACACCTTAGGACTGAAGCTTTCTTT | NA | TRBV9 | NA | TRBJ1-1
CSAQEFGKNIQYF | TGCAGTGCCCAAGAGTTTGGCAAAAACATTCAGTACTTC | NA | TRBV20-1 | NA | TRBJ2-4
CSARDRVGAGANEQFF | TGCAGTGCTAGAGACCGTGTGGGGGCGGGGGCCAATGAGCAGTTCTTC | NA | TRBV20-1 | NA | TRBJ2-1